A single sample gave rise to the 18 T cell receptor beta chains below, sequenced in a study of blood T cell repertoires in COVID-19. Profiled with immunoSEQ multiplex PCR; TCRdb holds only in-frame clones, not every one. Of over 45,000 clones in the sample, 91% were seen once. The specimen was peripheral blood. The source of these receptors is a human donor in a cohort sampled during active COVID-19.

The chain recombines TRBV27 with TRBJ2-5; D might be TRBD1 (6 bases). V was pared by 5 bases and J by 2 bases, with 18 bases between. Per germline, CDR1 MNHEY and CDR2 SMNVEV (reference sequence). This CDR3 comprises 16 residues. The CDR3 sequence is CASSLGWTVEQETQYF. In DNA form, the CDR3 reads TGTGCCAGCAGTCTGGGATGGACAGTCGAACAAGAGACCCAGTACTTC.

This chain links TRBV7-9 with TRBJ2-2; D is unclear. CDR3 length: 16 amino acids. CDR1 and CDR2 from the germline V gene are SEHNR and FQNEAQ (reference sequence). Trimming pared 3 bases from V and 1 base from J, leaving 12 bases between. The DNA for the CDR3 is TGTGCCAGCAGCTTGAGTTTGATTTGGAACACCGGGGAGCTGTTTTTT. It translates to CASSLSLIWNTGELFF.

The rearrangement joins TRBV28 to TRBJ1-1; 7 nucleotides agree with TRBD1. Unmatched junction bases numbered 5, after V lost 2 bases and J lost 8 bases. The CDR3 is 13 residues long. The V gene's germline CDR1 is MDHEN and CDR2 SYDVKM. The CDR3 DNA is TGTGCCAGCAGTTTACCCTCACAGGGGGAAGCTTTCTTT. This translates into CASSLPSQGEAFF.

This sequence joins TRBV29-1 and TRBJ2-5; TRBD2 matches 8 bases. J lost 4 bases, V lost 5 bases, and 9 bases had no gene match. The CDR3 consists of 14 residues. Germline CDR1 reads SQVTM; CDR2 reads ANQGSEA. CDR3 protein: CSVRGLVGRETQYF. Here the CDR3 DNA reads TGCAGCGTTAGGGGACTAGTGGGGAGAGAGACCCAGTACTTC. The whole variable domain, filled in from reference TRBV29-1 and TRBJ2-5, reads SAVISQKPSRDICQRGTSLTIQCQVDSQVTMMFWYRQQPGQSLTLIATANQGSEATYESGFVIDKFPISRPNLTFSTLTVSNMSPEDSSIYLCSVRGLVGRETQYFGPGTRLLVL.

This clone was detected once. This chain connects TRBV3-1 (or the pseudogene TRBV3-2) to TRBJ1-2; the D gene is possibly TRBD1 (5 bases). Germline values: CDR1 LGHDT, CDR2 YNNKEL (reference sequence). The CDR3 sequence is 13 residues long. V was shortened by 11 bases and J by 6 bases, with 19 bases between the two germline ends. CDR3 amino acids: CAARGVGVDGYTF. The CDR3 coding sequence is TGTGCCGCGCGGGGGGTAGGTGTAGATGGCTACACCTTC.

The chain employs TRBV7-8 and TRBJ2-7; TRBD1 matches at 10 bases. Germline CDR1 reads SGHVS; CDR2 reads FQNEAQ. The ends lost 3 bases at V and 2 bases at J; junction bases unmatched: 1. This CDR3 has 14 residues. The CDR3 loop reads CASSLDRGAYEQYF. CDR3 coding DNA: TGTGCCAGCAGCTTGGACAGGGGGGCCTACGAGCAGTACTTC.

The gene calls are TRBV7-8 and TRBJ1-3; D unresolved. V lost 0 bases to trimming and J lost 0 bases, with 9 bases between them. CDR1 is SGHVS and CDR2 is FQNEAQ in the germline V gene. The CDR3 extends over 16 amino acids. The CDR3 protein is CASSLARLSSGNTIYF. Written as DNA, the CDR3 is TGTGCCAGCAGCTTAGCGAGGTTGAGCTCTGGAAACACCATATATTTT.

DNA of the CDR3: TGTGCCAGCAGCTTAGCTAGCGCTTACGCCTCCTACGAGCAGTACTTC. This sequence encodes CASSLASAYASYEQYF. V gene TRBV7-8 combines with J gene TRBJ2-7, with D tentatively TRBD2 (5 bases). The germline V gene encodes CDR1 SGHVS and CDR2 FQNEAQ. The CDR3 extends over 16 amino acids. Between the trimmed V and J ends, which lost 0 bases and 0 bases, there was a span of 12 bases.

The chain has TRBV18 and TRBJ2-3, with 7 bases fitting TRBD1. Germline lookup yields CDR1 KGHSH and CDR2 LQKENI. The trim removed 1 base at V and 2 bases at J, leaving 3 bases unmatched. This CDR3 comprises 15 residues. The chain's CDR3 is CASSPQTGTTDTQYF. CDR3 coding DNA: TGTGCCAGCTCACCACAGACAGGGACCACAGATACGCAGTATTTT.

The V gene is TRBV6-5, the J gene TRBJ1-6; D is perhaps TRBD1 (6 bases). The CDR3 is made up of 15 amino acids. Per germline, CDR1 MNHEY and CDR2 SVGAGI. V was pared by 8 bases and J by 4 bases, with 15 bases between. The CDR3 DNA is TGTGCCAGCGGCCAGACACAGGGTTATAATTCACCCCTCCACTTT. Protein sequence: CASGQTQGYNSPLHF.

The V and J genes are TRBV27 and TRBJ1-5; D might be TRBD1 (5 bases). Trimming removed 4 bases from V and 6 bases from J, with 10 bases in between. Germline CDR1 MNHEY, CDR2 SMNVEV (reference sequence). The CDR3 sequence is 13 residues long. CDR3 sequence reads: CASSWGEGQPQHF. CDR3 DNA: TGTGCCAGCAGTTGGGGGGAAGGTCAGCCCCAGCATTTT.

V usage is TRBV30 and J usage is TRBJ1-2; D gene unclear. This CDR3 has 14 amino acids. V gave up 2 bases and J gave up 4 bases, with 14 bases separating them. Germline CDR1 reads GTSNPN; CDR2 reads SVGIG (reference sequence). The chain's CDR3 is CAWSSAGTSYGYTF. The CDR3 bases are TGTGCCTGGAGTTCGGCAGGAACTTCCTATGGCTACACCTTC.

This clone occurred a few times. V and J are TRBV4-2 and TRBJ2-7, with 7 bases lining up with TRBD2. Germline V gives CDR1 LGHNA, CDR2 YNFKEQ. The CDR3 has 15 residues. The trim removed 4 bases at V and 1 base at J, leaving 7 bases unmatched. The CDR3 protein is CASSPNWGGSYEQYF. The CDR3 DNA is TGTGCCAGCAGCCCGAACTGGGGGGGGTCCTACGAGCAGTACTTC.

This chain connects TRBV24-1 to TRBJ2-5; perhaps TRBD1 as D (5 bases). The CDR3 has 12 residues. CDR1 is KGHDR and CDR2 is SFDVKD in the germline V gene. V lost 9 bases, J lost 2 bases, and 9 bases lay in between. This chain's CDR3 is CATGADQETQYF. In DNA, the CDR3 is TGTGCCACCGGGGCAGATCAAGAGACCCAGTACTTC.

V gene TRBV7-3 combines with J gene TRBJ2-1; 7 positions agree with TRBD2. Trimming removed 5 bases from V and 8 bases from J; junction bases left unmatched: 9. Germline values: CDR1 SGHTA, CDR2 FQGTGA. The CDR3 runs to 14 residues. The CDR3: CASSPRAGVHEQFF. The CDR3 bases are TGTGCCAGCAGCCCAAGGGCGGGGGTCCATGAGCAGTTCTTC.

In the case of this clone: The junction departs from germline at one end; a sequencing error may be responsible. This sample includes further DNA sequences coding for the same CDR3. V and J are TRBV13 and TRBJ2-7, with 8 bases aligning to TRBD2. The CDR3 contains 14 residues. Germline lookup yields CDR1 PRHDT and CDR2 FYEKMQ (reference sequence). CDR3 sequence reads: CASSLRGGSYEQYF. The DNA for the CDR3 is TGCGCCAGCAGCCTTCGGGGGGGGTCCTACGAGCAGTACTTC. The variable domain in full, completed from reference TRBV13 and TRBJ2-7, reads AAGVIQSPRHLIKEKRETATLKCYPIPRHDTVYWYQQGPGQDPQFLISFYEKMQSDKGSIPDRFSAQQFSDYHSELNMSSLELGDSALYFCASSLRGGSYEQYFGPGTRLTVT.

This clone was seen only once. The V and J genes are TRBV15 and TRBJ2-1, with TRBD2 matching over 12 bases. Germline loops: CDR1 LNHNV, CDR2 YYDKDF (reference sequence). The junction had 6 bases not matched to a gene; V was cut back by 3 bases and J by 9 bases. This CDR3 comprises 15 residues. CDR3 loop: CATSSELAGGPEQFF. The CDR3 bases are TGTGCCACCAGCAGCGAACTAGCGGGAGGCCCTGAGCAGTTCTTC.

Written as DNA, the CDR3 is TGTGCCAGCTCACCCGGGACTAGCGGGGGCCAGAGACAAGAGACCCAGTACTTC. Protein: CASSPGTSGGQRQETQYF. The chain is built from TRBV18 and TRBJ2-5; 14 bases align to TRBD2. Germline values: CDR1 KGHSH, CDR2 LQKENI. This CDR3 contains 18 residues. The ends lost 3 bases at V and 2 bases at J; junction bases unmatched: 8.